This entry features one TCR beta chain sequence. From 5'RACE with constant-segment primers came TCR alpha and TCR beta cDNA libraries that carried sample barcodes and UMIs. TCRdb reprocessed the 5' RACE reads with MiXCR, giving one entry per CDR3 protein. The sample records a few hundred thousand distinct CDR3 sequences, approximately 20% being singletons. The data derive from a study of T-cell memory formation after mild COVID-19. With 4 bases removed from V and 7 bases from J, the gap between germline ends came to 14 bases. This CDR3 spans 14 amino acids. Germline V CDR1 and CDR2: SGHTA, FQGNSA. The chain combines TRBV7-2 with TRBJ1-5; D call uncertain. Sequenced material: PBMCs or a T cell subset sorted from them (not recorded which). The TCR comes from a man aged 18 to 30 who had mild COVID-19 (a few samples of this study predate the infection). Cell type and time point are not known. The CDR3 sequence: CASSSPGPGQPQHF. The CDR3 bases are TGTGCCAGCAGCTCACCCGGGCCGGGCCAGCCCCAGCATTTT.